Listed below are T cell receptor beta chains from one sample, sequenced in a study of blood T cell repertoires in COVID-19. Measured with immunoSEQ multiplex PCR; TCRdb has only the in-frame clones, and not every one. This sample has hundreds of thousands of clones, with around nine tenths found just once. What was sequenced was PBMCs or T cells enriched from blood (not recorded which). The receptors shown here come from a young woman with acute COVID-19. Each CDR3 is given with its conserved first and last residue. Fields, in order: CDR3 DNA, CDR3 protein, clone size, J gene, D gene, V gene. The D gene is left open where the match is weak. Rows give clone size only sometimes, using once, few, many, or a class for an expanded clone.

cdr3_nt: TGTGCCAGCAGTTTAGGAGTTCATGGCTACACCTTC
cdr3_aa: CASSLGVHGYTF
clone_size: .
j_call: TRBJ1-2
d_call: .
v_call: TRBV28

cdr3_nt: TGTGCCAGCAGTCGGGGACAGTCCTATGGCTACACCTTC
cdr3_aa: CASSRGQSYGYTF
clone_size: .
j_call: TRBJ1-2
d_call: TRBD1
v_call: TRBV28

cdr3_nt: TGTGCCAGCACCCGGGACAGGAACTACGAGCAGTACTTC
cdr3_aa: CASTRDRNYEQYF
clone_size: .
j_call: TRBJ2-7
d_call: TRBD1
v_call: TRBV2

cdr3_nt: TGTGCCAGCATGACTAGCGGGGGGCTGAAAGAGACCCAGTACTTC
cdr3_aa: CASMTSGGLKETQYF
clone_size: once
j_call: TRBJ2-5
d_call: TRBD2
v_call: TRBV27

cdr3_nt: TGTGCCAGCAGCGGGACAGGGGGGCGGTACAATGAGCAGTTCTTC
cdr3_aa: CASSGTGGRYNEQFF
clone_size: .
j_call: TRBJ2-1
d_call: TRBD1
v_call: TRBV2

cdr3_nt: TGTGCCAGCAGCGTAGGGCCGGGGAATCAGCCCCAGCATTTT
cdr3_aa: CASSVGPGNQPQHF
clone_size: .
j_call: TRBJ1-5
d_call: .
v_call: TRBV9

cdr3_nt: TGCGCCAGCAGCCTTAACCTCGAGAACCCCGGGGAGCTGTTTTTT
cdr3_aa: CASSLNLENPGELFF
clone_size: once
j_call: TRBJ2-2
d_call: .
v_call: TRBV4-1

cdr3_nt: TGTGCCTGGAGTTCAGGGACTAGCCTGTTTACAGATACGCAGTATTTT
cdr3_aa: CAWSSGTSLFTDTQYF
clone_size: .
j_call: TRBJ2-3
d_call: TRBD2
v_call: TRBV30

cdr3_nt: TGCGCCAGCAGTAGCGGGACATATTACACCGGGGAGCTGTTTTTT
cdr3_aa: CASSSGTYYTGELFF
clone_size: .
j_call: TRBJ2-2
d_call: .
v_call: TRBV10-1

cdr3_nt: TGCGCCAGCAGCTTGGACGGACAGCCCTTTAATGAGCAGTTCTTC
cdr3_aa: CASSLDGQPFNEQFF
clone_size: .
j_call: TRBJ2-1
d_call: .
v_call: TRBV5-1

cdr3_nt: TGTGCCAGCAGCTTATTAGCAACCGGGGAGCTGTTTTTT
cdr3_aa: CASSLLATGELFF
clone_size: .
j_call: TRBJ2-2
d_call: .
v_call: TRBV7-9

cdr3_nt: TGTGCCAGTAGTCCGTATCGCCTAGACCGGTATCAACGGGAGACCCAGTACTTC
cdr3_aa: CASSPYRLDRYQRETQYF
clone_size: .
j_call: TRBJ2-5
d_call: .
v_call: TRBV19

cdr3_nt: TGTGCCAGCAGTTTTCACCTAGTTAATCAGCCCCAGCATTTT
cdr3_aa: CASSFHLVNQPQHF
clone_size: .
j_call: TRBJ1-5
d_call: .
v_call: TRBV7-2

cdr3_nt: TGTGCCAGTAGTAGTCTTGGGCTGGAATATGGCTACACCTTC
cdr3_aa: CASSSLGLEYGYTF
clone_size: .
j_call: TRBJ1-2
d_call: .
v_call: TRBV19

cdr3_nt: TGTGCCAGCAGCCTAGGACAGGGGCGTAGCAATCAGCCCCAGCATTTT
cdr3_aa: CASSLGQGRSNQPQHF
clone_size: .
j_call: TRBJ1-5
d_call: TRBD1
v_call: TRBV7-2

cdr3_nt: TGTGCCAGCAGTACCGGGGGGGGGAACTCCTACGAGCAGTACTTC
cdr3_aa: CASSTGGGNSYEQYF
clone_size: .
j_call: TRBJ2-7
d_call: TRBD2
v_call: TRBV28

cdr3_nt: TGCGCCAGCGGAGCAGCAACTAATGAAAAACTGTTTTTT
cdr3_aa: CASGAATNEKLFF
clone_size: .
j_call: TRBJ1-4
d_call: .
v_call: TRBV10-2

cdr3_nt: TGCGCCAGCAGCCATACCACTGGGAGGGATGTTGGAAACACCATATATTTT
cdr3_aa: CASSHTTGRDVGNTIYF
clone_size: .
j_call: TRBJ1-3
d_call: .
v_call: TRBV4-1

cdr3_nt: TGTGCCAGCAGCTTAACGGGACAGGGGGCAGGTCAGCCCCAGCATTTT
cdr3_aa: CASSLTGQGAGQPQHF
clone_size: .
j_call: TRBJ1-5
d_call: TRBD1
v_call: TRBV7-2

cdr3_nt: TGTGCCAGCAGACCTAGCGGGGTCACAGATACGCAGTATTTT
cdr3_aa: CASRPSGVTDTQYF
clone_size: .
j_call: TRBJ2-3
d_call: TRBD2
v_call: TRBV6-2/TRBV6-3

cdr3_nt: TGTGCCAGCAGCTTAGCGGACAGGCCGGGGGAGCAGTACTTC
cdr3_aa: CASSLADRPGEQYF
clone_size: .
j_call: TRBJ2-7
d_call: TRBD1
v_call: TRBV7-9

cdr3_nt: TGTGCCACCCTGGGACAGGGGGACACTGAAGCTTTCTTT
cdr3_aa: CATLGQGDTEAFF
clone_size: .
j_call: TRBJ1-1
d_call: TRBD1
v_call: TRBV25-1

cdr3_nt: TGTGCCAGCAGTTTCTCAGGGGACACTGAAGCTTTCTTT
cdr3_aa: CASSFSGDTEAFF
clone_size: .
j_call: TRBJ1-1
d_call: .
v_call: TRBV7-2

cdr3_nt: TGTGCCAGCAGTTTTGGGCCTACCTACGAGCAGTACTTC
cdr3_aa: CASSFGPTYEQYF
clone_size: once
j_call: TRBJ2-7
d_call: .
v_call: TRBV28

cdr3_nt: TGTGCCAGTAGTCCTGCGACAGGGCCCTACAATGAGCAGTTCTTC
cdr3_aa: CASSPATGPYNEQFF
clone_size: .
j_call: TRBJ2-1
d_call: TRBD1
v_call: TRBV19

cdr3_nt: TGCGCCAGCAGCTTGTACGGGACGGGAGACTACGAGCAGTACTTC
cdr3_aa: CASSLYGTGDYEQYF
clone_size: .
j_call: TRBJ2-7
d_call: .
v_call: TRBV5-1

cdr3_nt: TGTGCCAGCTCACCACCGACAGGGGCCGGGGAGCTGTTTTTT
cdr3_aa: CASSPPTGAGELFF
clone_size: .
j_call: TRBJ2-2
d_call: TRBD1
v_call: TRBV18

cdr3_nt: TGTGCCAGCAGCCAAATCGATGGAGGCGTGAGGGGCTACACCTTC
cdr3_aa: CASSQIDGGVRGYTF
clone_size: once
j_call: TRBJ1-2
d_call: .
v_call: TRBV14

cdr3_nt: TGTGCCAGCAGCATTTTGGGACAGCAAGACAATGAGCAGTTCTTC
cdr3_aa: CASSILGQQDNEQFF
clone_size: .
j_call: TRBJ2-1
d_call: .
v_call: TRBV21-1

cdr3_nt: TGTGCCAGCAGCTTGTATGACAGGTTGAGCACTGAAGCTTTCTTT
cdr3_aa: CASSLYDRLSTEAFF
clone_size: .
j_call: TRBJ1-1
d_call: .
v_call: TRBV5-4

cdr3_nt: TGCAGTGCTAACACCCACACTGAAGCTTTCTTT
cdr3_aa: CSANTHTEAFF
clone_size: .
j_call: TRBJ1-1
d_call: .
v_call: TRBV20-1

cdr3_nt: TGTGCCACCAGCAGAGAAACAGGGGGCGGAAACACCATATATTTT
cdr3_aa: CATSRETGGGNTIYF
clone_size: .
j_call: TRBJ1-3
d_call: TRBD1
v_call: TRBV15

cdr3_nt: TGCGCCAGCAGCTTTCGGGACACAGATACGCAGTATTTT
cdr3_aa: CASSFRDTDTQYF
clone_size: few
j_call: TRBJ2-3
d_call: .
v_call: TRBV5-1

cdr3_nt: TGTGCCAGTAGTTTTCTCCCTACAGGGGGCCTCTCCTACAATGAGCAGTTCTTC
cdr3_aa: CASSFLPTGGLSYNEQFF
clone_size: .
j_call: TRBJ2-1
d_call: TRBD1
v_call: TRBV19

cdr3_nt: TGCGCCAGCAGCCAGGCCGGGACTAGCGGCACAGATACGCAGTATTTT
cdr3_aa: CASSQAGTSGTDTQYF
clone_size: .
j_call: TRBJ2-3
d_call: TRBD2
v_call: TRBV4-1

cdr3_nt: TGCGCCAGCAGCCAAGATCCTCGGTATGGCTACACCTTC
cdr3_aa: CASSQDPRYGYTF
clone_size: .
j_call: TRBJ1-2
d_call: .
v_call: TRBV4-3

cdr3_nt: TGTGCCAGCAGCGTCAGACTAGCGGGGGATACGGTAGATACGCAGTATTTT
cdr3_aa: CASSVRLAGDTVDTQYF
clone_size: .
j_call: TRBJ2-3
d_call: TRBD2
v_call: TRBV9

cdr3_nt: TGCGCCAGCAGCCGGATGACGACTAGCGGGGGGGCAGATACGCAGTATTTT
cdr3_aa: CASSRMTTSGGADTQYF
clone_size: once
j_call: TRBJ2-3
d_call: TRBD2
v_call: TRBV4-1

cdr3_nt: TGTGCCAGCTCACCGAGACTAGCGGGGTATGAGTCCTACGAGCAGTACTTC
cdr3_aa: CASSPRLAGYESYEQYF
clone_size: .
j_call: TRBJ2-7
d_call: TRBD2
v_call: TRBV18

cdr3_nt: TGTGCCAGCTCACCTGGGACTAGCGGGGGCACAGATACGCAGTATTTT
cdr3_aa: CASSPGTSGGTDTQYF
clone_size: .
j_call: TRBJ2-3
d_call: TRBD2
v_call: TRBV18

cdr3_nt: TGTGCCAGCAGCTTGAGGGACAGGGAGCTTCACGGGGCCCAGCATTTT
cdr3_aa: CASSLRDRELHGAQHF
clone_size: .
j_call: TRBJ1-5
d_call: TRBD1
v_call: TRBV5-5

cdr3_nt: TGTGCCAGCAGCCAAGGAGCGGGGGGATCCTACGAGCAGTACTTC
cdr3_aa: CASSQGAGGSYEQYF
clone_size: .
j_call: TRBJ2-7
d_call: TRBD2
v_call: TRBV14

cdr3_nt: TGTGCCAGCAGCCAAGCTAGTGAAGCTTTCTTT
cdr3_aa: CASSQASEAFF
clone_size: once
j_call: TRBJ1-1
d_call: .
v_call: TRBV14

cdr3_nt: TGTGCCAGCAGTATACAGGGAAACACTGAAGCTTTCTTT
cdr3_aa: CASSIQGNTEAFF
clone_size: .
j_call: TRBJ1-1
d_call: .
v_call: TRBV6-2/TRBV6-3

cdr3_nt: TGTGCCAGTAGTAACAGGGCTAGCTCCTATAATTCACCCCTCCACTTT
cdr3_aa: CASSNRASSYNSPLHF
clone_size: .
j_call: TRBJ1-6
d_call: .
v_call: TRBV19

cdr3_nt: TGTGCCAGCAGCCACGGGACAAGCCCATATGGCTACACCTTC
cdr3_aa: CASSHGTSPYGYTF
clone_size: .
j_call: TRBJ1-2
d_call: .
v_call: TRBV14

cdr3_nt: TGTGCCAGCAGCTTTACAGGGTCCTACGAGCAGTACTTC
cdr3_aa: CASSFTGSYEQYF
clone_size: .
j_call: TRBJ2-7
d_call: .
v_call: TRBV11-2

cdr3_nt: TGTGCCAGCAGCCAAATCCACGAGCAGTACTTC
cdr3_aa: CASSQIHEQYF
clone_size: once
j_call: TRBJ2-7
d_call: .
v_call: TRBV6-5

cdr3_nt: TGTGCCAGCAGCAAAAAATGGGACAGGGATAATTCACCCCTCCACTTT
cdr3_aa: CASSKKWDRDNSPLHF
clone_size: .
j_call: TRBJ1-6
d_call: .
v_call: TRBV21-1

cdr3_nt: TGCAGCGTTGAGACCGGGACAATAGATCAGCCCCAGCATTTT
cdr3_aa: CSVETGTIDQPQHF
clone_size: .
j_call: TRBJ1-5
d_call: .
v_call: TRBV29-1